This passage covers 25 T cell receptor beta chains from one sample sequenced in a study of blood T cell repertoires in COVID-19. The repertoire was sequenced with immunoSEQ multiplex PCR; TCRdb's copy has only in-frame clones and lacks some. Of under 100,000 clones listed, about 92% are singletons. Sequencing was performed on peripheral blood. All receptors come from a woman aged 60-75 years with active COVID-19.

The chain uses TRBV28 and TRBJ1-5, with 9 positions matching TRBD1. V trimming: 3 bases; J trimming: 0 bases; junction bases outside the gene matches: 6. Germline-derived CDR1 and CDR2 are MDHEN and SYDVKM. This CDR3 comprises 17 residues. The CDR3 DNA is TGTGCCAGCAGTTTGGGACAGGGACGGGATAGCAATCAGCCCCAGCATTTT. Translating it yields CASSLGQGRDSNQPQHF.

The chain recombines TRBV28 with TRBJ2-3; 9 positions agree with TRBD1. This CDR3 contains 16 residues. Per germline, CDR1 MDHEN and CDR2 SYDVKM. Trimming took 5 bases from V and 3 from J; bases not matched to a gene: 9. The CDR3 loop is CASSEARDRVTDTQYF. The CDR3 DNA follows: TGTGCCAGCAGTGAAGCCCGGGACAGGGTGACAGATACGCAGTATTTT.

This clone was counted between two and nine times. V usage is TRBV11-3 and J usage is TRBJ2-1, with 11 bases matching TRBD2. The CDR3 extends over 16 amino acids. The ends lost 2 bases at V and 7 bases at J; junction bases unmatched: 7. The germline V gene has CDR1 SGHNT and CDR2 YENEEA. The CDR3 sequence: CASSLLAGGRANEQFF. As DNA, the CDR3 is TGTGCCAGCAGCTTACTAGCGGGAGGAAGGGCAAATGAGCAGTTCTTC.

Only one count was recorded for this clone. The rearrangement joins TRBV19 to TRBJ1-1; 7 bases match TRBD1. CDR3 length: 16 residues. Germline V lookup: CDR1 LNHDA, CDR2 SQIVND (reference sequence). V gave up 8 bases and J gave up 0 bases; unmatched junction bases: 12. CDR3 in amino acids: CASSTPGGRLNTEAFF. The CDR3 coding sequence is TGTGCCAGTTCAACTCCAGGGGGACGGCTGAACACTGAAGCTTTCTTT.

This clone was recorded a few times. The chain couples TRBV21-1 to TRBJ2-7; TRBD1 is taken as the D call from the table, unchecked against the DNA. TRBV21-1 is given as a pseudogene. There are 16 residues in the CDR3. The CDR3: CASDTTGICASYEQYF. The CDR3 coding sequence is TGTGCCAGCGACACAACAGGGATATGCGCCTCCTACGAGCAGTACTTC.

This clone appeared once. This sequence joins TRBV19 and TRBJ1-1; 8 bases agree with TRBD1. CDR1 and CDR2 from the germline V gene are LNHDA and SQIVND (reference sequence). J was trimmed by 5 bases and V by 8 bases; bases with no gene match: 7. The CDR3 is made up of 13 amino acids. CDR3 in amino acids: CASATGDATEAFF. In nucleotides, the CDR3 is TGTGCCAGTGCGACAGGGGACGCGACTGAAGCTTTCTTT. Together with reference TRBV19 and TRBJ1-1, the CDR3 gives the full variable domain: DGGITQSPKYLFRKEGQNVTLSCEQNLNHDAMYWYRQDPGQGLRLIYYSQIVNDFQKGDIAEGYSVSREKKESFPLTVTSAQKNPTAFYLCASATGDATEAFFGQGTRLTVV.

The gene calls are TRBV28 and TRBJ1-6; TRBD1 matches 7 bases. J was trimmed by 6 bases and V by 4 bases; bases with no gene match: 3. CDR3 size: 14 residues. In germline, CDR1 is MDHEN, CDR2 SYDVKM. CDR3 sequence reads: CASSSGTANSPLHF. As DNA, the CDR3 is TGTGCCAGCAGTTCCGGGACAGCTAATTCACCCCTCCACTTT.

This chain uses TRBV6-5 with TRBJ2-7; D uncertain. This CDR3 has 14 residues. Germline V lookup: CDR1 MNHEY, CDR2 SVGAGI. The V end lost 7 bases, the J end lost 3 bases, and 16 bases lay between the germline ends. The CDR3 DNA reads TGTGCCAGCACCGAGGCAGCTGACTTCTACGAGCAGTACTTC. Its protein is CASTEAADFYEQYF.

J is TRBJ2-1 and V is TRBV7-2, with unresolved D. V was pared by 1 base and J by 4 bases, with 8 bases between. Germline loops: CDR1 SGHTA, CDR2 FQGNSA. The CDR3 sequence is 14 residues long. For the CDR3, the DNA is TGTGCCAGCAGCTTAGATCCATTTTACAATGAGCAGTTCTTC. Translation gives CASSLDPFYNEQFF.

This chain joins TRBV7-3 and TRBJ2-5; D not resolved. Germline V gene sequence: CDR1 SGHTA, CDR2 FQGTGA. The V end was cut by 5 bases, the J end by 7 bases, with 11 bases between. CDR3 length: 12 residues. This chain's CDR3 is CASSPLSGTQYF. Here the CDR3 DNA reads TGTGCCAGCAGCCCGCTGTCGGGGACCCAGTACTTC.

Comment on this clone: The same CDR3 also results from other DNA sequences found in this sample. The rearrangement links TRBV18 to TRBJ2-1; 9 bases map to TRBD1. Germline values: CDR1 KGHSH, CDR2 LQKENI. Germline trimming cut 2 bases from V and 5 bases from J; bases unmatched to any gene: 1. The CDR3 totals 14 residues. The CDR3 region is CASSPGQGNNEQFF. CDR3 bases: TGTGCCAGCTCACCAGGACAGGGGAACAATGAGCAGTTCTTC. Combining the CDR3 with reference TRBV18 and TRBJ2-1 gives the whole variable domain NAGVMQNPRHLVRRRGQEARLRCSPMKGHSHVYWYRQLPEEGLKFMVYLQKENIIDESGMPKERFSAEFPKEGPSILRIQQVVRGDSAAYFCASSPGQGNNEQFFGPGTRLTVL.

This chain links TRBV10-3 with TRBJ1-1; D possibly corresponds to TRBD1 (6 bases). This CDR3 is 15 amino acids long. V was pared by 9 bases and J by 1 base, with 18 bases between. Germline-derived CDR1 and CDR2 are ENHRY and SYGVKD. The CDR3, as DNA: TGTGCCATAGCCCAAGGGGGATTAACGAACACTGAAGCTTTCTTT. This encodes CAIAQGGLTNTEAFF.

The genes are TRBV27 and TRBJ1-1; D remains unclear. Germline CDR1 is MNHEY and CDR2 is SMNVEV (reference sequence). This CDR3 has 15 amino acids. V dropped 3 bases and J dropped 7 bases, with 18 bases sitting between them. CDR3 DNA sequence: TGTGCCAGCAGTTTCTCGGCAGGAATTCGTAATGAAGCTTTCTTT. Encoded protein: CASSFSAGIRNEAFF.

This chain connects TRBV3-1 (or the pseudogene TRBV3-2) to TRBJ2-5, with 10 positions matching TRBD2. This CDR3 contains 16 residues. Germline-derived CDR1 and CDR2 are LGHDT and YNNKEL (reference sequence). Trimming took 3 bases from V and 5 from J; bases not matched to a gene: 9. As DNA, the CDR3 is TGTGCCAGCAGCCAGGGCCAGCGGGGGGGCGGGGAGACCCAGTACTTC. This sequence encodes CASSQGQRGGGETQYF.

The rearrangement links TRBV6-5 to TRBJ2-7, with D uncertain. The CDR3 totals 13 residues. Trimming shortened V by 0 bases and J by 1 base, and 4 bases separated the two germline ends. Germline CDR1 and CDR2: MNHEY and SVGAGI. The CDR3 sequence is CASSYSISYEQYF. The CDR3 nucleotides are TGTGCCAGCAGTTACTCCATTTCCTACGAGCAGTACTTC.

The gene calls are TRBV6-2 or TRBV6-3 and TRBJ2-2; possible D gene TRBD2, 7 bases. CDR1 and CDR2 from the germline V gene are MNHEY and SVGEGT. Trimming took off 6 bases at V and 4 bases at J, with 15 bases between the two ends. The CDR3 consists of 15 residues. DNA of the CDR3: TGTGCCAGCAGCTTACAGGGCGGGAGCACCGGGGAGCTGTTTTTT. It translates to CASSLQGGSTGELFF.

The chain carries TRBV28 and TRBJ2-5, with 7 bases that match TRBD1. CDR3 length equals 16 residues. Germline CDR1 reads MDHEN; CDR2 reads SYDVKM. V trimming: 1 base; J trimming: 1 base; junction bases outside the gene matches: 6. The CDR3 protein is CASSLLAGGFQETQYF. The DNA of the CDR3 is TGTGCCAGCAGTTTATTGGCAGGGGGATTCCAAGAGACCCAGTACTTC.

The chain combines TRBV5-1 with TRBJ2-3; TRBD2 matches 16 bases. The V gene's germline CDR1 is SGHRS and CDR2 YFSETQ. The CDR3 loop spans 16 amino acids. V was pared by 3 bases and J by 6 bases, with 4 bases of the junction left unmatched. The CDR3 reads CASSSGLAGGLDTQYF. The CDR3 region has the DNA TGCGCCAGCAGCTCGGGACTAGCGGGGGGGCTGGATACGCAGTATTTT.

The V and J genes are TRBV6-2 or TRBV6-3 and TRBJ2-2; D gene uncertain. The germline V and J ends were trimmed by 5 bases and 2 bases, with 6 bases remaining between them. This CDR3 is 13 amino acids long. Germline CDR1 MNHEY, CDR2 SVGEGT. The CDR3 DNA reads as TGTGCCAGCAGTAACCTAAACACCGGGGAGCTGTTTTTT. Translating gives CASSNLNTGELFF.

The chain couples TRBV5-1 to TRBJ1-1; D ambiguous. The V end lost 0 bases, the J end lost 4 bases, and 7 bases lay between the germline ends. The germline CDR1 and CDR2 sequences are SGHRS and YFSETQ. The CDR3 covers 13 residues. CDR3 in DNA: TGCGCCAGCAGCTTGGCCGGGAGCACTGAAGCTTTCTTT. Its protein is CASSLAGSTEAFF.

The J gene is TRBJ2-1, the V gene TRBV13; 10 bases match TRBD2. There are 15 residues in the CDR3. V trimming: 5 bases; J trimming: 10 bases; junction bases outside the gene matches: 11. Germline loops: CDR1 PRHDT, CDR2 FYEKMQ (reference sequence). The CDR3 sequence is CASSPLAGEGWEQFF. CDR3 bases: TGTGCCAGCAGCCCGCTAGCGGGAGAAGGATGGGAGCAGTTCTTC.

For the CDR3, the DNA is TGTGCCAGCAGCCAAGGGACAAGCCTTAGCACAGATACGCAGTATTTT. It translates to CASSQGTSLSTDTQYF. The rearrangement joins TRBV3-1 (or the pseudogene TRBV3-2) to TRBJ2-3, with D possibly matching TRBD1 (5 bases). CDR1 is LGHDT and CDR2 is YNNKEL in the germline V gene (reference sequence). This CDR3 comprises 16 residues. Trimming removed 1 base from V and 0 bases from J, with 11 bases in between.

V is TRBV19 and J is TRBJ1-1; possibly TRBD1 for D (6 bases). Deletions cut 7 bases from V and 1 base from J, with 28 bases between. Germline V CDR1 and CDR2: LNHDA, SQIVND (reference sequence). The CDR3 has 19 residues. CDR3 protein: CASTDRGFSFSLPNTEAFF. The CDR3 DNA reads TGTGCCAGTACCGATAGGGGGTTTTCTTTTTCCCTTCCGAACACTGAAGCTTTCTTT.

The chain couples TRBV11-2 to TRBJ2-7; 8 nucleotides line up with TRBD2. V lost 1 base to trimming and J lost 0 bases; unmatched junction nucleotides: 8. The CDR3 consists of 17 residues. Germline values: CDR1 SGHAT, CDR2 FQNNGV. CDR3 region: CASSLGSGGESSYEQYF. The DNA for the CDR3 is TGTGCCAGCAGCTTAGGATCGGGGGGGGAGAGCTCCTACGAGCAGTACTTC.

The chain is built from TRBV2 and TRBJ2-3, with 7 bases matching TRBD2. J was trimmed by 2 bases and V by 1 base; bases with no gene match: 6. CDR1 is SNHLY and CDR2 is FYNNEI in the germline V gene. CDR3 size: 16 residues. The CDR3 region has the DNA TGTGCCAGCAGTGAAGGGAGCGGGGCGAACACAGATACGCAGTATTTT. As protein: CASSEGSGANTDTQYF.